This TCR beta chain was identified in a study of T cells after yellow fever vaccination. Points from the study as a whole: The study re-detected most primary-vaccination clones after the booster (roughly 96% CD4, approximately 87% CD8). Clonotypes appearing in both CD4 and CD8 compartments existed, and their share was small. Peaking on day 5 versus 15, the secondary response was faster but weaker.

On this clonotype: Its antigen remains unidentified. This sequence may be a read error, since a much larger clone differs from it by one base.

The authors made TCR cDNA by 5'RACE template switching, adding a universal primer site and UMIs. TCRdb re-called the 5' RACE reads with MiXCR, one entry per CDR3 protein. This sample has some 550,000 distinct CDR3 sequences, with over 15% found just once. In germline, CDR1 is SGHVS, CDR2 FNYEAQ. CDR3 length: 14 residues. The V segment lost 4 bases and the J segment 9 bases; nucleotides outside the gene matches: 2. This TCR derives from a man aged 25 to 45 who received the YFV17D yellow fever vaccine. Sequenced material: PBMCs, taken 15 days after the yellow fever booster vaccination. This chain connects TRBV7-6 to TRBJ2-1; 14 nucleotides line up with TRBD2. CDR3 amino acids: CASSSGLAGAEQFF. Written as DNA, the CDR3 is TGTGCCAGCAGCTCGGGACTAGCGGGAGCTGAGCAGTTCTTC. The variable domain in full, completed from reference TRBV7-6 and TRBJ2-1, reads GAGVSQSPRYKVTKRGQDVALRCDPISGHVSLYWYRQALGQGPEFLTYFNYEAQQDKSGLPNDRFSAERPEGSISTLTIQRTEQRDSAMYRCASSSGLAGAEQFFGPGTRLTVL.